This TCR beta chain was sequenced in a study of identical twins. The ends lost 5 bases at V and 3 bases at J; junction bases unmatched: 4. This CDR3 spans 16 amino acids. Points from the study as a whole: Modelling approaches yielded underestimates of out-of-frame TCR alpha sharing between monozygotic twins.

Template switching introduced a universal primer site, and the cDNA bore unique molecular identifiers. TCRdb reanalysed the 5' RACE reads using MiXCR and keeps one entry per CDR3 protein. The sample holds about 720,000 distinct CDR3 sequences, roughly 20% seen once. Points on this clonotype: Its matching antigen is unknown.

The same sample was also studied in work on T cells expressing NK-cell markers. That paper adds: In several donors, these clonotypes also led the CD3+CD56-NKG2C+ fraction.

The origin of this receptor is a woman aged 18-35 years in good health. The gene calls are TRBV12-3 or TRBV12-4 and TRBJ2-1; 13 bases are shared with TRBD2. The sample taken for sequencing was PBMCs. The CDR3 DNA follows: TGTGCCAGCAGTAGGACTAGCGGGAGTTTCTACAATGAGCAGTTCTTC. Amino acid sequence: CASSRTSGSFYNEQFF.